This TCR beta chain came from a study of T cells expressing NK-cell markers. TCRdb re-called the 5' RACE reads and gives one entry per CDR3 protein, without DNA. The sample spans some 450,000 distinct CDR3 sequences; the ten largest clones claim approximately 7%. This CDR3 is built from 13 residues. The V gene's germline CDR1 is DFQATT and CDR2 SNEGSKA (reference sequence). The sequencing input was blood T cells: a sorted CD56 or NKG2C T cell subset, CD4+ or CD8+ T cells, or bulk PBMC T cells (not recorded which). The J gene is TRBJ1-1, the V gene TRBV20-1. The clonotype originates from a woman aged 18 to 75 in good health. This chain's CDR3 is CSARSRGNTEAFF.